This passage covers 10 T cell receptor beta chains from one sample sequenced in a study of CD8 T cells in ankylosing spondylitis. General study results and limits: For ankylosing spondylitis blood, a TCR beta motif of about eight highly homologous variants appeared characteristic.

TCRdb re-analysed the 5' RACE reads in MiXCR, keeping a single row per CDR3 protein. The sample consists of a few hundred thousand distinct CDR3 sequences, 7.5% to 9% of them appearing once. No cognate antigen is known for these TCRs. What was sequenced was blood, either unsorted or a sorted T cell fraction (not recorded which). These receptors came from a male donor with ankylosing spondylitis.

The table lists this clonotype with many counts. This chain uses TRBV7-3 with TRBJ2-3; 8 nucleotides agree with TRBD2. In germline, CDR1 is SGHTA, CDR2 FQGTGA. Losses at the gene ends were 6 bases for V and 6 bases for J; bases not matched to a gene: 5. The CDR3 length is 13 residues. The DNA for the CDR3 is TGTGCCAGCAGTTTAGCGGGATTCGATACGCAGTATTTT. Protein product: CASSLAGFDTQYF.

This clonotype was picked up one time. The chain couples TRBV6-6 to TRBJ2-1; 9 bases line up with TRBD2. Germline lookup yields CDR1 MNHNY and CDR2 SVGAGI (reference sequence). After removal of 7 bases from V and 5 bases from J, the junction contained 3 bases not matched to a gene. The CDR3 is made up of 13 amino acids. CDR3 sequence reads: CASTSSGNNEQFF. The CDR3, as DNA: TGTGCCAGCACCTCTAGCGGGAACAATGAGCAGTTCTTC.

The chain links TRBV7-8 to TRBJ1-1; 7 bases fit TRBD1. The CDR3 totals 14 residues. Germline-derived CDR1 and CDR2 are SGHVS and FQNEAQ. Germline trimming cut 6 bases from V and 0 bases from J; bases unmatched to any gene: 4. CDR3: CASSRTGVNTEAFF. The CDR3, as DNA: TGTGCCAGCAGTCGGACAGGAGTGAACACTGAAGCTTTCTTT.

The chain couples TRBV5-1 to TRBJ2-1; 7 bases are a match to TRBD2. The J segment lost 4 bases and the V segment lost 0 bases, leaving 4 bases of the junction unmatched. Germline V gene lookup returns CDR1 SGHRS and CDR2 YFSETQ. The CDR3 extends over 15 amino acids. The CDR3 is CASSLEPSGYNEQFF. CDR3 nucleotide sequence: TGCGCCAGCAGCTTGGAACCTAGCGGATACAATGAGCAGTTCTTC.

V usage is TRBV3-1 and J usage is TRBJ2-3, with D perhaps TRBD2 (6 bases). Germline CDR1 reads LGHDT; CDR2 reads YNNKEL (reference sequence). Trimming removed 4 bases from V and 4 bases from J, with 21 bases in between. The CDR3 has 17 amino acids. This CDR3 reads CASSRPIVTGAPDTQYF. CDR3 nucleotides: TGTGCCAGCAGCCGACCTATTGTAACGGGAGCGCCAGATACGCAGTATTTT.

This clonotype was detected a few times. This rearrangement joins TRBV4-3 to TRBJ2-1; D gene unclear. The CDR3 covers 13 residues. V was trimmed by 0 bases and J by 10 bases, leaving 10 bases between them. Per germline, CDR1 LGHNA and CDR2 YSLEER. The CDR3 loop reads CASSQDPGREQFF. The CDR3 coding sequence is TGCGCCAGCAGCCAAGACCCGGGTCGGGAGCAGTTCTTC.

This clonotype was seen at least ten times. The CDR3, as DNA: TGTGCCAGCAGTTACTCGATGACAGGAGCCAAAAACATTCAGTACTTC. Residues: CASSYSMTGAKNIQYF. This chain connects TRBV6-2 or TRBV6-3 to TRBJ2-4; D is possibly TRBD1 (6 bases). Trimming cost V 0 bases and J 0 bases, with 9 bases left between them. CDR1 is MNHEY and CDR2 is SVGEGT in the germline V gene. This CDR3 comprises 16 residues.

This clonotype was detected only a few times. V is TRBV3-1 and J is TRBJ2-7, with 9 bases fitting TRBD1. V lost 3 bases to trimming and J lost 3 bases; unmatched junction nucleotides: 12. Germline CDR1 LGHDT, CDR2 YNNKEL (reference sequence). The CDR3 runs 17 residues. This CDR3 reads CASSQLYRGRVDYEQYF. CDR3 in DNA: TGTGCCAGCAGCCAGCTTTACAGGGGGCGAGTCGACTACGAGCAGTACTTC.

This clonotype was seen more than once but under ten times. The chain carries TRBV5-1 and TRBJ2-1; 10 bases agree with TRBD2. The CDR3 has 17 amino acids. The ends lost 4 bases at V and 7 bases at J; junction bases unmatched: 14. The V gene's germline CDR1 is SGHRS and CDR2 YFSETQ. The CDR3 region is CASSRSILAGAGNEQFF. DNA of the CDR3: TGCGCCAGCAGCCGATCCATTCTAGCGGGAGCTGGGAATGAGCAGTTCTTC.

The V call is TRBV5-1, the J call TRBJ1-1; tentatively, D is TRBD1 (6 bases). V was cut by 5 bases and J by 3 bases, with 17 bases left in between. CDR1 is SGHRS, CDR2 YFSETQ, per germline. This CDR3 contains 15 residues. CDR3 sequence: CASSPQGSPHTEAFF. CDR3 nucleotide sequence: TGCGCCAGCAGTCCACAGGGTAGCCCTCACACTGAAGCTTTCTTT.